The 28 T cell receptor beta chains below were found in one sample sequenced in a study of human thymus T cells. Libraries were prepared by immunoSEQ multiplex PCR; TCRdb keeps only in-frame clonotypes and omits some of them. This sample has 75,000 to 90,000 clones, with just over 95% found just once. Thymus pieces cut out during corrective heart surgery were the tissue that was used. Sequencing was carried out using thymus tissue. The receptors come from a boy under three years old with a congenital heart defect but otherwise immunologically healthy.

This clone is a singleton in its sample. V is TRBV25-1 and J is TRBJ2-7; TRBD1 agrees at 7 bases. In germline, CDR1 is MGHDK, CDR2 SYGVNS. V dropped 5 bases and J dropped 5; count of bases not matched to a gene: 3. The CDR3 is 12 residues long. The CDR3 DNA follows: TGTGCCAGCAGTTTCGACAGGGACGAGCAGTACTTC. This gives the protein CASSFDRDEQYF.

This clone was observed a single time. This chain joins TRBV27 and TRBJ1-2, with D possibly TRBD1 on 5 matching bases. CDR3 length: 13 amino acids. CDR1 and CDR2 (germline): MNHEY, SMNVEV (reference sequence). V was trimmed by 0 bases and J by 4 bases, leaving 6 bases between them. Written as DNA, the CDR3 is TGTGCCAGCAGTTTATCGGGGGGCTATGGCTACACCTTC. Encoded protein: CASSLSGGYGYTF.

This clone was observed once. This chain uses TRBV5-1 with TRBJ2-7, with 13 bases lining up with TRBD2. Trimming removed 3 bases from V and 12 bases from J; junction bases left unmatched: 18. The CDR3 spans 17 residues. The germline gives CDR1 SGHRS, CDR2 YFSETQ. The DNA of the CDR3 is TGCGCCAGCAGCTGCGGACTAGCGGGAGTCCCTTCTACGAGTTGGTACTTC. Protein: CASSCGLAGVPSTSWYF.

The chain links TRBV7-9 to TRBJ2-1; 13 nucleotides align to TRBD2. The CDR3 runs 18 residues. Germline V gives CDR1 SEHNR, CDR2 FQNEAQ (reference sequence). The V gene end was trimmed by 3 bases and the J gene end by 5 bases; junction bases not matched to a gene: 10. CDR3 sequence (DNA): TGTGCCAGCAGCTTTTGCCCTGGACTAGCGGGGGAGAACAATGAGCAGTTCTTC. It codes for CASSFCPGLAGENNEQFF.

The gene calls are TRBV19 and TRBJ1-2, with D uncertain. Germline-derived CDR1 and CDR2 are LNHDA and SQIVND (reference sequence). This CDR3 is built from 11 residues. V dropped 2 bases and J dropped 8 bases, with 6 bases sitting between them. CDR3 residues: CASSIMGGYTF. CDR3 sequence (DNA): TGTGCCAGTAGTATAATGGGAGGCTACACCTTC.

The genes are TRBV7-4 and TRBJ2-1; D uncertain. Germline V gives CDR1 SGHVT, CDR2 SQSDAQ. Trimming cost V 1 base and J 5 bases, with 12 bases left between them. The CDR3 consists of 15 residues. This CDR3 is CASSLEEPTNNEQFF. The CDR3 DNA is TGTGCCAGCAGCTTAGAGGAGCCCACGAACAATGAGCAGTTCTTC.

This clone came up once. This sequence joins TRBV27 and TRBJ1-2; 9 bases line up with TRBD1. The CDR3 extends over 17 amino acids. Germline assignment: CDR1 MNHEY and CDR2 SMNVEV (reference sequence). Germline trimming cut 6 bases from V and 1 base from J; bases unmatched to any gene: 12. The chain's CDR3 is CASSSTGTGSHNYGYTF. The CDR3 DNA follows: TGTGCCAGCAGCTCTACAGGGACAGGGTCACATAACTATGGCTACACCTTC.

The chain employs TRBV30 and TRBJ2-7; D is possibly TRBD2 (6 bases). This CDR3 contains 14 residues. Germline V gene lookup returns CDR1 GTSNPN and CDR2 SVGIG (reference sequence). V shed 0 bases and J shed 2 bases, with 11 bases lying between them. This CDR3 is CAWSVGGTPYEQYF. CDR3 coding DNA: TGTGCCTGGAGTGTCGGCGGGACCCCCTACGAGCAGTACTTC.

The rearrangement uses TRBV12-5 and TRBJ1-1; possible D gene TRBD1, 5 bases. The V gene lost 5 bases and the J gene lost 2 bases, with 15 bases spanning the gap. CDR3 size: 15 residues. Germline V lookup: CDR1 LGHNT, CDR2 FRNRAP. The CDR3 spells CASGTREWSNTEAFF. The CDR3 nucleotides are TGTGCTAGTGGTACCAGGGAATGGTCAAACACTGAAGCTTTCTTT. The full variable domain, in which reference TRBV12-5 and TRBJ1-1 provide the parts outside the CDR3, is DARVTQTPRHKVTEMGQEVTMRCQPILGHNTVFWYRQTMMQGLELLAYFRNRAPLDDSGMPKDRFSAEMPDATLATLKIQPSEPRDSAVYFCASGTREWSNTEAFFGQGTRLTVV.

CDR3 nucleotide sequence: TGTGCCAGCAGCTTAGATTTTAGTGGGGGAGATAGATACAATGAGCAGTTCTTC. It is translated as CASSLDFSGGDRYNEQFF. The chain is built from TRBV11-2 and TRBJ2-1; D possibly matches TRBD1 or TRBD2 (5 bases each). CDR3 length: 18 amino acids. Trimming cost V 0 bases and J 4 bases, with 19 bases left between them. Germline CDR1 reads SGHAT; CDR2 reads FQNNGV.

V is TRBV6-1 and J is TRBJ1-2; D not resolved. The germline gives CDR1 MNHNS, CDR2 SASEGT. This CDR3 spans 13 amino acids. Trimming pared 4 bases from V and 2 bases from J, leaving 8 bases between. CDR3 nucleotide sequence: TGTGCCAGCAGTGGGGGTCGAAACTATGGCTACACCTTC. Its protein is CASSGGRNYGYTF.

The V and J genes are TRBV10-3 and TRBJ2-7; TRBD1 or TRBD2 may be the D gene (6 bases each). Trimming pared 2 bases from V and 0 bases from J, leaving 11 bases between. The CDR3 runs 15 residues. Looked up from germline, CDR1 is ENHRY and CDR2 is SYGVKD. Here the CDR3 reads CAISEGGRRSYEQYF. Written as DNA, the CDR3 is TGTGCCATCAGTGAGGGGGGGCGACGCTCCTACGAGCAGTACTTC.

V gene TRBV5-4 combines with J gene TRBJ1-4, with D tentatively TRBD1 (6 bases). The CDR3 totals 16 residues. The germline CDR1 and CDR2 sequences are SGHNT and YYREEE (reference sequence). The ends were cut back, 2 bases at V and 7 bases at J, with 18 bases in the middle. For the CDR3, the DNA is TGTGCCAGCAGCTTTCGGACAGACGAGCGTTGTGAAAAACTGTTTTTT. Protein: CASSFRTDERCEKLFF.

This sequence joins TRBV6-5 and TRBJ1-1; D unresolved. The V gene's germline CDR1 is MNHEY and CDR2 SVGAGI. V was clipped by 5 bases and J by 8 bases, with 15 bases between them. The CDR3 has 13 residues. CDR3 region: CASSLGPFEEAFF. The DNA for the CDR3 is TGTGCCAGCAGTCTCGGGCCTTTCGAGGAAGCTTTCTTT.

The gene calls are TRBV7-9 and TRBJ1-3, with a weak D call TRBD1 (5 bases). The V end lost 3 bases, the J end lost 0 bases, and 9 bases lay between the germline ends. Germline loops: CDR1 SEHNR, CDR2 FQNEAQ (reference sequence). The CDR3 is made up of 15 amino acids. The CDR3 loop is CASSLKGVSGNTIYF. The CDR3 DNA follows: TGTGCCAGCAGCTTGAAAGGGGTCTCTGGAAACACCATATATTTT.

CDR3 protein: CASSQGTSGQETQYF. CDR3 coding DNA: TGCGCCAGCAGCCAAGGGACTAGCGGACAAGAGACCCAGTACTTC. The rearrangement links TRBV4-1 to TRBJ2-5; the match to TRBD2 covers 10 bases. This CDR3 contains 15 residues. CDR1 and CDR2 (germline): MGHRA, YSYEKL. Trimming at V came to 1 base and at J to 2 bases, leaving 1 base not matched to a gene.

The rearrangement joins TRBV13 to TRBJ1-6, with D possibly TRBD1 on 6 matching bases. In germline, CDR1 is PRHDT, CDR2 FYEKMQ (reference sequence). The CDR3 extends over 16 amino acids. Trimming stripped 5 bases from V and 7 bases from J, with 18 bases between. The CDR3: CASSEHPTGLNSPLHF. The DNA for the CDR3 is TGTGCCAGCAGCGAACACCCGACAGGACTGAATTCACCCCTCCACTTT. Full variable domain (missing parts from reference TRBV13 and TRBJ1-6): AAGVIQSPRHLIKEKRETATLKCYPIPRHDTVYWYQQGPGQDPQFLISFYEKMQSDKGSIPDRFSAQQFSDYHSELNMSSLELGDSALYFCASSEHPTGLNSPLHFGNGTRLTVT.

The chain joins TRBV2 to TRBJ2-7, with 13 nucleotides matching TRBD2. This CDR3 has 17 amino acids. J gave up 4 bases and V 4 bases, and 10 bases lay outside the gene matches. The germline V gene has CDR1 SNHLY and CDR2 FYNNEI. The CDR3 DNA follows: TGTGCCAGCAGTGGGAGTAGGACTAGCGGGAGAGGATACGAGCAGTACTTC. Translating gives CASSGSRTSGRGYEQYF.

The chain uses TRBV5-1 and TRBJ1-3, with unresolved D. V was pared by 4 bases and J by 0 bases, with 20 bases between. Germline values: CDR1 SGHRS, CDR2 YFSETQ. The CDR3 runs to 18 residues. CDR3 region: CASSRSPPPLNSGNTIYF. CDR3 DNA sequence: TGCGCCAGCAGCCGATCTCCGCCCCCCTTAAACTCTGGAAACACCATATATTTT. Full variable domain (remainder filled in from reference TRBV5-1 and TRBJ1-3): KAGVTQTPRYLIKTRGQQVTLSCSPISGHRSVSWYQQTPGQGLQFLFEYFSETQRNKGNFPGRFSGRQFSNSRSEMNVSTLELGDSALYLCASSRSPPPLNSGNTIYFGEGSWLTVV.

The J gene is TRBJ2-7, the V gene TRBV18; TRBD2 agrees at 14 bases. Losses at the gene ends were 5 bases for V and 6 bases for J; bases not matched to a gene: 15. The germline V gene encodes CDR1 KGHSH and CDR2 LQKENI. The CDR3 is 18 residues long. The CDR3, as DNA: TGTGCCAGCTCAGTACAACCGGGACTAGCGGGAGATAGTGCCGAGCAGTACTTC. This sequence encodes CASSVQPGLAGDSAEQYF.

The V and J genes are TRBV2 and TRBJ2-7; the D is unclear. Germline loops: CDR1 SNHLY, CDR2 FYNNEI. The V gene lost 6 bases and the J gene lost 2 bases, with 5 bases spanning the gap. This CDR3 contains 11 residues. For the CDR3, the DNA is TGTGCCAGCAGGTGCACCTACGAGCAGTACTTC. Residues: CASRCTYEQYF. The complete variable domain, with remaining parts taken from reference TRBV2 and TRBJ2-7, reads EPEVTQTPSHQVTQMGQEVILRCVPISNHLYFYWYRQILGQKVEFLVSFYNNEISEKSEIFDDQFSVERPDGSNFTLKIRSTKLEDSAMYFCASRCTYEQYFGPGTRLTVT.

The J gene is TRBJ2-4, the V gene TRBV5-8; D not certain. This CDR3 spans 17 amino acids. CDR1 is SGHTS and CDR2 is YDEGEE in the germline V gene. V was shortened by 0 bases and J by 0 bases, with 13 bases between the two germline ends. The DNA of the CDR3 is TGTGCCAGCAGCTTGGCCCCCTGGACCGTAGCCAAAAACATTCAGTACTTC. Its translation: CASSLAPWTVAKNIQYF.

V and J are TRBV6-1 and TRBJ1-2; maybe TRBD1 (6 bases). Germline V gives CDR1 MNHNS, CDR2 SASEGT. The CDR3 loop spans 14 amino acids. V was cut by 6 bases and J by 4 bases, with 15 bases left in between. Here the CDR3 reads CASSLAGTIYGYTF. The DNA of the CDR3 is TGTGCCAGCAGCCTAGCAGGGACAATCTATGGCTACACCTTC.

The gene calls are TRBV18 and TRBJ2-1; D tentatively reads TRBD1 or TRBD2 (6 bases each). The germline V and J ends were trimmed by 0 bases and 8 bases, with 17 bases remaining between them. The CDR3 is 16 amino acids. CDR1 is KGHSH, CDR2 LQKENI, per germline. CDR3 amino acids: CASSPPVGGGADEQFF. The CDR3, as DNA: TGTGCCAGCTCACCACCGGTCGGGGGCGGGGCAGATGAGCAGTTCTTC.

The V gene is TRBV19, the J gene TRBJ1-3; D is unclear. There are 16 residues in the CDR3. V lost 5 bases and J lost 3, with 17 bases in between. Germline-derived CDR1 and CDR2 are LNHDA and SQIVND (reference sequence). The CDR3 sequence: CASSLLRGSDGNTIYF. DNA of the CDR3: TGTGCCAGTAGTCTCCTGAGAGGGTCGGATGGAAACACCATATATTTT.

This chain links TRBV5-1 with TRBJ2-7; 9 bases line up with TRBD1. V trimming: 4 bases; J trimming: 7 bases; junction bases outside the gene matches: 6. The CDR3 contains 13 residues. Germline assignment: CDR1 SGHRS and CDR2 YFSETQ. The DNA of the CDR3 is TGCGCCAGCAGCGAGGGACAGGGCGGGGAGCAGTACTTC. Translation: CASSEGQGGEQYF.

The chain couples TRBV25-1 to TRBJ1-4, with 9 nucleotides matching TRBD1. CDR3 length: 14 amino acids. V lost 6 bases and J lost 11; bases outside the gene matches: 10. Germline CDR1 reads MGHDK; CDR2 reads SYGVNS. The CDR3 nucleotides are TGTGCCAGCAGGGACAGGGGAGTTGAAGGGAAACTGTTTTTT. Translation gives CASRDRGVEGKLFF.

V is TRBV6-5 and J is TRBJ1-3; D gene unclear. In germline, CDR1 is MNHEY, CDR2 SVGAGI. The ends were cut back, 0 bases at V and 0 bases at J, with 6 bases in the middle. The CDR3 length is 15 residues. The DNA of the CDR3 is TGTGCCAGCAGTTACTCGCTCATCTCTGGAAACACCATATATTTT. This sequence encodes CASSYSLISGNTIYF.